This T cell receptor (beta chain) came from a study of blood T cell repertoires in COVID-19. Germline-derived CDR1 and CDR2 are SGHNT and YENEEA. The V segment lost 1 base and the J segment 2 bases; nucleotides outside the gene matches: 5. This CDR3 spans 16 amino acids. Assay: immunoSEQ multiplex PCR; the TCRdb copy retains only in-frame clones and omits some. The table records roughly 35,000 clones, 78% of them present only once. The sequencing input was peripheral blood. This sequence originates from a man at least 80 years old with acute or convalescent COVID-19. The rearrangement links TRBV11-3 to TRBJ2-3; 8 positions match TRBD2. CDR3 sequence (DNA): TGTGCCAGCAGCTTAGGAGCGGGAGCCTCCACAGATACGCAGTATTTT. Translated: CASSLGAGASTDTQYF.